The clone carrying this TCR beta chain was seen a few times. V was clipped by 1 base and J by 1 base, with 16 bases between them. The CDR3 has 17 residues. Germline loops: CDR1 LNHDA, CDR2 SQIVND (reference sequence). This entry is derived from a study of blood T cell repertoires in COVID-19. Study-wide context: The United States, Italy and Spain provided the acute and convalescent COVID-19 samples. The cDNA or gDNA used as material had been derived from T cells, B-cell-depleted T cells, or PBMCs.

Original handling: Amplification of reference gene primers provided the estimated nucleated cell counts. Sequenced by immunoSEQ multiplex PCR; TCRdb stores in-frame clones only, minus some. The V and J calls and clone size come from that table; D and trimming were worked out from the DNA. The table has approximately 150,000 clones, around 83% seen once; the top ten hold roughly a fifth. The chain has TRBV19 and TRBJ2-5, with D tentatively TRBD1 (5 bases). Sequenced sample: peripheral blood. The clonotype was recovered from a woman aged 70-85 years who had recovered from COVID-19. This CDR3 is CASSIAVAWGPQETQYF. In DNA, the CDR3 is TGTGCCAGTAGTATAGCGGTAGCTTGGGGCCCCCAAGAGACCCAGTACTTC.